This T cell receptor (beta chain) is from a study of OX40 agonist ivuxolimab in advanced cancers. Study as a whole: Hepatocellular carcinoma, melanoma, renal cell or head and neck cancer affected the dose-escalation patients.

Patients were ineligible given autoimmune disease history or systemic immunosuppression. Blood sampling was done at baseline, cycle 4 day 1, and cycle 7 day 1. Findings of the study overall: In the expanded peripheral T cells, antigen specificity was never determined.

TCRdb keeps only in-frame clones here, not all; method: immunoSEQ multiplex PCR. Of tens of thousands of clones in the sample, around four fifths were seen once. The CDR3 consists of 16 residues. Germline values: CDR1 SGHDN, CDR2 FVKESK. Deletions cut 5 bases from V and 3 bases from J, with 19 bases between. A word on this clone: The antigen is not known.

The rearrangement links TRBV14 to TRBJ1-2; a possible D gene is TRBD1 (5 bases). The source was CD4+ or CD8+ T cells sorted from blood, collected in a trial of the OX40 agonist ivuxolimab. The clonotype originates from an adult with an advanced solid tumor such as melanoma, head and neck, liver or kidney cancer. The CDR3 coding sequence is TGTGCCAGCAGCAGACGGGACCCCCGGCAGGACTATGGCTACACCTTC. Amino acid sequence: CASSRRDPRQDYGYTF. The whole variable domain, filled in from reference TRBV14 and TRBJ1-2, reads EAGVTQFPSHSVIEKGQTVTLRCDPISGHDNLYWYRRVMGKEIKFLLHFVKESKQDESGMPNNRFLAERTGGTYSTLKVQPAELEDSGVYFCASSRRDPRQDYGYTFGSGTRLTVV.